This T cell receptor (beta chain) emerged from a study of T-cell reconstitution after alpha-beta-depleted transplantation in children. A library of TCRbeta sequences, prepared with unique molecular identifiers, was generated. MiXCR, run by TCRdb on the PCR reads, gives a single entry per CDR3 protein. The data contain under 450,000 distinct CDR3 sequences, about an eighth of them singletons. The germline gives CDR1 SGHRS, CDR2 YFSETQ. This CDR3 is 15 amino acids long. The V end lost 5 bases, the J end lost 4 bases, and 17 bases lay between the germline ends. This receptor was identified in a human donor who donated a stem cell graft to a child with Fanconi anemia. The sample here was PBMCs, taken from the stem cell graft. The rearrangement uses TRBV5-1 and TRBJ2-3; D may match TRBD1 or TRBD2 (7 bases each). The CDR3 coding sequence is TGCGCCAGCAGTCCCGCGGGGGACAGATCAGATACGCAGTATTTT. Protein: CASSPAGDRSDTQYF.